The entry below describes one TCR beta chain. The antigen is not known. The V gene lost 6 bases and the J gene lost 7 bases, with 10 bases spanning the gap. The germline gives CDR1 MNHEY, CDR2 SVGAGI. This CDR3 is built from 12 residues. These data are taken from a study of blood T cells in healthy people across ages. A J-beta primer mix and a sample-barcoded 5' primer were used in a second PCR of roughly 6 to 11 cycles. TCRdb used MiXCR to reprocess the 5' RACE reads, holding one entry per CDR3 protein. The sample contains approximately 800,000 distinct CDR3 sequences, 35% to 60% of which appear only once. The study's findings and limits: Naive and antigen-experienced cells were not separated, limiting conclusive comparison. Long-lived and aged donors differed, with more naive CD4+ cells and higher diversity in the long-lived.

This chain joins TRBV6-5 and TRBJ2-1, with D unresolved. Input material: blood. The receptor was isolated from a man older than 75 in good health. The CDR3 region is CASSPDGNEQFF. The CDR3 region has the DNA TGTGCCAGCAGCCCCGATGGGAATGAGCAGTTCTTC.